This TCR beta chain stems from a study of blood T cell repertoires in COVID-19. Study in general: Sources were T cells, B-cell-depleted T cells, or PBMCs; the material itself was cDNA or gDNA.

Only in-frame clones appear in the TCRdb table, and some are missing; sequencing was by immunoSEQ multiplex PCR. This table has 250,000 or so clones, roughly 89% appearing once. With 1 base clipped from V and 5 bases from J, the junction kept 16 bases outside the gene matches. The CDR3 consists of 17 residues. Germline-derived CDR1 and CDR2 are GTSNPN and SVGIG (reference sequence). The V gene is TRBV30, the J gene TRBJ2-7, with 8 bases that match TRBD2. The sequence was collected from a woman in her 40s who had recovered from COVID-19. The source material was peripheral blood. This chain's CDR3 is CAWSATPPGGGRNEQYF. CDR3 bases: TGTGCCTGGAGTGCCACACCTCCGGGCGGGGGGAGGAACGAGCAGTACTTC. The variable domain in full, completed from reference TRBV30 and TRBJ2-7, reads SQTIHQWPATLVQPVGSPLSLECTVEGTSNPNLYWYRQAAGRGLQLLFYSVGIGQISSEVPQNLSASRPQDRQFILSSKKLLLSDSGFYLCAWSATPPGGGRNEQYFGPGTRLTVT.